The next 16 T cell receptor beta chains were all read from a single sample in a study of neurological immune-mediated disorders. TCRdb passed the 5' RACE reads through MiXCR, listing each CDR3 protein once. The sample consists of 40,000 to 55,000 distinct CDR3 sequences, 5.8% of them appearing once. The specimen sequenced was CD4+ T cells from blood. The receptors derive from a woman between 18 and 29 years old with multiple sclerosis.

This clonotype appeared many times. The rearrangement links TRBV5-4 to TRBJ1-6; D remains ambiguous. The CDR3 runs to 14 residues. Trimming cost V 3 bases and J 5 bases, with 9 bases left between them. CDR1 SGHNT and CDR2 YYREEE come from the germline V gene (reference sequence). This chain's CDR3 is CASSSPANNSPLHF. The CDR3 coding sequence is TGTGCCAGCAGCTCCCCTGCTAATAATTCACCCCTCCACTTT.

This clonotype appeared many times. The chain has TRBV12-3 or TRBV12-4 and TRBJ2-2; tentatively, D is TRBD1 or TRBD2 (5 bases each). The V end was cut by 4 bases, the J end by 4 bases, with 22 bases between. The CDR3 spans 18 residues. The CDR3: CASSSTPGTKGVTGELFF. DNA of the CDR3: TGTGCCAGCAGTTCAACGCCCGGGACCAAAGGCGTCACCGGGGAGCTGTTTTTT.

The V call is TRBV7-6, the J call TRBJ1-1; 9 nucleotides match TRBD1. J gave up 4 bases and V 1 base, and 1 base lay outside the gene matches. The CDR3 length is 14 residues. Germline V gives CDR1 SGHVS, CDR2 FNYEAQ. CDR3 amino acids: CASSLGGQGTEAFF. The CDR3 DNA is TGTGCCAGCAGCTTAGGGGGACAGGGCACTGAAGCTTTCTTT.

The chain has TRBV4-3 and TRBJ2-2; D is unresolved. Germline V gene lookup returns CDR1 LGHNA and CDR2 YSLEER. V dropped 0 bases and J dropped 4 bases, with 6 bases sitting between them. This CDR3 region has 14 residues. For the CDR3, the DNA is TGCGCCAGCAGCCAAGAAGATATCACCGGGGAGCTGTTTTTT. Protein product: CASSQEDITGELFF.

At least ten counts were recorded for this clonotype. The chain uses TRBV6-1 and TRBJ2-7, with a tentative D call TRBD2 (6 bases). The CDR3 runs to 14 residues. Germline CDR1 MNHNS, CDR2 SASEGT. DNA for the CDR3: TGTGCTTCACTAGGAGGAGGGGCCGGAGACGAGCAGTACGTC. It specifies CASLGGGAGDEQYV.

This clonotype turned up a few times. V is TRBV24-1 and J is TRBJ2-2; maybe TRBD1 (6 bases). V lost 4 bases and J 2 bases, leaving 10 bases between the germline ends. CDR3 length: 15 amino acids. Germline CDR1 is KGHDR and CDR2 is SFDVKD. The CDR3 DNA is TGTGCCACCAGTGACCGGGACATAAACACCGGGGAGCTGTTTTTT. As protein: CATSDRDINTGELFF.

At least ten counts were recorded for this clonotype. The chain has TRBV20-1 and TRBJ2-5; D may be TRBD2 (7 bases). The CDR3 covers 16 residues. Germline V CDR1 and CDR2: DFQATT, SNEGSKA (reference sequence). Trimming removed 0 bases at V and 2 bases at J, with 16 bases between. This CDR3 is CSARDLQGRGQETQYF. CDR3 nucleotide sequence: TGCAGTGCTAGAGATCTGCAGGGGAGGGGACAAGAGACCCAGTACTTC.

Ten or more counts support this clonotype. CDR3 amino acids: CASSPVGRQNTEAFF. The CDR3 DNA is TGCGCCAGCAGCCCGGTGGGGAGACAGAACACTGAAGCTTTCTTT. This chain joins TRBV5-1 and TRBJ1-1; no firm D call. Germline lookup yields CDR1 SGHRS and CDR2 YFSETQ. The CDR3 runs to 15 residues. Deletions cut 4 bases from V and 1 base from J, with 14 bases between.

This clonotype was recorded many times. The chain links TRBV20-1 to TRBJ1-5; D not certain. This CDR3 has 13 amino acids. Germline V lookup: CDR1 DFQATT, CDR2 SNEGSKA (reference sequence). Trimming stripped 4 bases from V and 0 bases from J, with 7 bases between. The CDR3 DNA follows: TGCAGTGCTAACCCAGATAGCAATCAGCCCCAGCATTTT. Protein product: CSANPDSNQPQHF.

This clonotype has a count of ten or more. V and J are TRBV20-1 and TRBJ1-2; D uncertain. V lost 5 bases and J lost 5, with 18 bases in between. Germline CDR1 reads DFQATT; CDR2 reads SNEGSKA (reference sequence). The CDR3 has 14 amino acids. CDR3 protein: CSAPGGQVRYGYTF. DNA for the CDR3: TGCAGTGCTCCCGGTGGCCAGGTCAGATATGGCTACACCTTC.

This clonotype was recorded at least ten times. The chain uses TRBV6-5 and TRBJ1-2; D uncertain. CDR1 and CDR2 from the germline V gene are MNHEY and SVGAGI. The CDR3 is 12 amino acids. Between the trimmed V and J ends, which lost 0 bases and 7 bases, there was a span of 6 bases. The DNA of the CDR3 is TGTGCCAGCAGTTACTCATTCTCTGGCTACACCTTC. As protein: CASSYSFSGYTF.

At least ten counts were recorded for this clonotype. J is TRBJ2-1 and V is TRBV9; 14 bases agree with TRBD2. With 4 bases clipped from V and 1 base from J, the junction kept 10 bases outside the gene matches. Germline loops: CDR1 SGDLS, CDR2 YYNGEE. This CDR3 is 19 amino acids long. The chain's CDR3 is CASSLQTSGRAGSYNEQFF. In DNA form, the CDR3 reads TGTGCCAGCAGCTTACAGACTAGCGGGAGGGCAGGTTCCTACAATGAGCAGTTCTTC.

This clonotype was seen at least ten times. The rearrangement joins TRBV11-3 to TRBJ1-2; the D gene is possibly TRBD1 (5 bases). The CDR3 is made up of 17 amino acids. The germline gives CDR1 SGHNT, CDR2 YENEEA. Trimming stripped 1 base from V and 4 bases from J, with 19 bases between. The CDR3 bases are TGTGCCAGCAGCTTAGGTTCGTCGGGCAGGGTAACCTATGGCTACACCTTC. Protein sequence: CASSLGSSGRVTYGYTF.

The rearrangement joins TRBV5-1 to TRBJ2-6; D unresolved. CDR3 length: 16 residues. V was clipped by 1 base and J by 1 base, with 9 bases between them. CDR1 is SGHRS and CDR2 is YFSETQ in the germline V gene. In nucleotides, the CDR3 is TGCGCCAGCAGCTTGTTGTTTGGGTCTGGGGCCAACGTCCTGACTTTC. It translates to CASSLLFGSGANVLTF.

The V call is TRBV20-1, the J call TRBJ1-2, with D possibly TRBD1 on 6 matching bases. CDR1 is DFQATT and CDR2 is SNEGSKA in the germline V gene (reference sequence). This CDR3 region has 15 residues. Trimming cost V 4 bases and J 8 bases, with 23 bases left between them. CDR3 coding DNA: TGCAGTGCTATGCGATCAAGGGGGTGGCCTAGGGGCTACACCTTC. Translated, it gives CSAMRSRGWPRGYTF.

The sample holds many counts of this clonotype. The chain links TRBV5-8 to TRBJ2-7; 10 bases map to TRBD2. CDR1 is SGHTS, CDR2 YDEGEE, per germline. CDR3 length equals 15 residues. V shed 4 bases, J shed 4 bases, and the junction held 8 bases outside the gene matches. CDR3 region: CASSRPGLARYEQYF. DNA for the CDR3: TGTGCCAGCAGCCGCCCGGGACTAGCGAGGTACGAGCAGTACTTC.